This passage covers 27 T cell receptor beta chains from one sample sequenced in a study of blood T cell repertoires in COVID-19. Profiled with immunoSEQ multiplex PCR; TCRdb holds only in-frame clones, not every one. The data contain over 400,000 clones, approximately 90% of them singletons. Input material: PBMCs or T cells enriched from blood (not recorded which). The receptor set was obtained from a woman aged 55-69 years who had recovered from COVID-19.

The gene calls are TRBV7-2 and TRBJ2-1; D call uncertain. The CDR3 runs 13 residues. Per the germline V gene, CDR1 is SGHTA and CDR2 is FQGNSA. The V and J ends lost 2 bases and 4 bases respectively, with 6 bases between them. The CDR3 sequence is CASSLQAYNEQFF. CDR3 nucleotide sequence: TGTGCCAGCAGCTTACAGGCGTACAATGAGCAGTTCTTC.

This chain links TRBV27 with TRBJ1-2; a weak D match, TRBD1 (5 bases). CDR1 is MNHEY, CDR2 SMNVEV, per germline (reference sequence). With 5 bases removed from V and 2 bases from J, the gap between germline ends came to 15 bases. CDR3 length equals 15 residues. The CDR3 sequence: CASSTLPPGNYGYTF. For the CDR3, the DNA is TGTGCCAGCAGTACCCTCCCCCCAGGGAACTATGGCTACACCTTC.

The chain joins TRBV7-8 to TRBJ1-3; 9 nucleotides match TRBD1. Germline V gene data show CDR1 as SGHVS and CDR2 as FQNEAQ. The CDR3 loop spans 17 amino acids. The J segment lost 2 bases and the V segment lost 1 base, leaving 6 bases of the junction unmatched. CDR3 in amino acids: CASSLGYRGRAGNTIYF. The CDR3 nucleotides read TGTGCCAGCAGCTTAGGCTACAGGGGGCGAGCTGGAAACACCATATATTTT.

V gene TRBV6-1 combines with J gene TRBJ2-7; the D gene is possibly TRBD1 (5 bases). CDR3 length equals 14 residues. Germline V lookup: CDR1 MNHNS, CDR2 SASEGT. Trimming removed 1 base from V and 3 bases from J, with 10 bases in between. In DNA form, the CDR3 reads TGTGCCAGCAGTGAAGTCAGGGATCTCTACGAGCAGTACTTC. It is translated as CASSEVRDLYEQYF.

The gene calls are TRBV11-2 and TRBJ1-1; 8 bases map to TRBD1. The trim removed 4 bases at V and 5 bases at J, leaving 6 bases unmatched. The CDR3 runs to 14 residues. CDR1 is SGHAT, CDR2 FQNNGV, per germline. The CDR3: CASSWGTGSTEAFF. The CDR3 bases are TGTGCCAGCAGCTGGGGGACAGGTAGTACTGAAGCTTTCTTT.

The J gene is TRBJ1-1, the V gene TRBV3-1 (or the pseudogene TRBV3-2); possible D gene TRBD1, 6 bases. Trimming removed 0 bases at V and 4 bases at J, with 9 bases between. This CDR3 region has 14 residues. Germline-derived CDR1 and CDR2 are LGHDT and YNNKEL (reference sequence). The CDR3 coding sequence is TGTGCCAGCAGCCAAGAGGGGGCGGGCACTGAAGCTTTCTTT. Amino acid sequence: CASSQEGAGTEAFF.

The rearrangement uses TRBV5-1 and TRBJ2-5, with a tentative D call TRBD1 (6 bases). With 2 bases removed from V and 5 bases from J, the gap between germline ends came to 13 bases. Germline-derived CDR1 and CDR2 are SGHRS and YFSETQ. There are 14 residues in the CDR3. The CDR3 nucleotides are TGCGCCAGCAGCTTTGGGGGCCCGGGGGAGACCCAGTACTTC. It encodes CASSFGGPGETQYF. The full variable domain, completed using reference TRBV5-1 and TRBJ2-5, is KAGVTQTPRYLIKTRGQQVTLSCSPISGHRSVSWYQQTPGQGLQFLFEYFSETQRNKGNFPGRFSGRQFSNSRSEMNVSTLELGDSALYLCASSFGGPGETQYFGPGTRLLVL.

The rearrangement joins TRBV19 to TRBJ1-1; 7 nucleotides match TRBD1. From germline, CDR1 is LNHDA and CDR2 SQIVND (reference sequence). This CDR3 has 13 residues. The V gene end was trimmed by 9 bases and the J gene end by 1 base; junction bases not matched to a gene: 5. The CDR3 region has the DNA TGTGCCAGCTGGGACAGAAGGAACACTGAAGCTTTCTTT. Protein sequence: CASWDRRNTEAFF.

V and J are TRBV19 and TRBJ1-4; D ambiguous. The germline V gene encodes CDR1 LNHDA and CDR2 SQIVND (reference sequence). The CDR3 sequence is 13 residues long. V lost 6 bases and J lost 7, with 12 bases in between. Written as DNA, the CDR3 is TGTGCCAGTAGAAGGGAGTGGGGTGAAAAACTGTTTTTT. Its translation: CASRREWGEKLFF.

The chain links TRBV27 to TRBJ1-2; D gene ambiguous. This CDR3 comprises 13 residues. Germline V gives CDR1 MNHEY, CDR2 SMNVEV (reference sequence). Trimming took off 6 bases at V and 4 bases at J, with 12 bases between the two ends. This CDR3 reads CASSLGPSYGYTF. In DNA, the CDR3 is TGTGCCAGCAGCCTTGGGCCGAGCTATGGCTACACCTTC.

V gene TRBV12-3 or TRBV12-4 combines with J gene TRBJ1-1; no firm D call. This CDR3 has 13 residues. The V gene lost 5 bases and the J gene lost 4 bases, with 11 bases spanning the gap. This CDR3 is CASSPARVTEAFF. CDR3 in DNA: TGTGCCAGCAGTCCCGCACGGGTCACTGAAGCTTTCTTT.

The rearrangement uses TRBV11-2 and TRBJ2-1; D perhaps matches TRBD1 (5 bases). CDR1 and CDR2 from the germline V gene are SGHAT and FQNNGV. V gave up 2 bases and J gave up 6 bases, with 17 bases separating them. CDR3 size: 16 residues. The CDR3 sequence: CASSLSKGAVSNEQFF. In DNA form, the CDR3 reads TGTGCCAGCAGCTTATCGAAAGGGGCGGTCTCCAATGAGCAGTTCTTC.

This clone turned up a few times. CDR3 bases: TGCGCCAGCAGCGGGACAGTCCAAGAGACCCAGTACTTC. Protein product: CASSGTVQETQYF. The genes are TRBV10-1 and TRBJ2-5; 7 nucleotides line up with TRBD1. V gave up 6 bases and J gave up 1 base; unmatched junction bases: 2. The CDR3 covers 13 residues. Germline assignment: CDR1 WNHNN and CDR2 SYGVQD (reference sequence).

CDR3 nucleotides: TGTGCCAGCAGCAAAGGCAGGGGTTCTGGAAACACCATATATTTT. It specifies CASSKGRGSGNTIYF. The chain uses TRBV21-1 and TRBJ1-3; the D call in the table, TRBD1, was not verified against the DNA. TRBV21-1 is marked as a pseudogene. The CDR3 extends over 15 amino acids.

The chain employs TRBV7-8 and TRBJ1-6; TRBD1 might be the D (5 bases). Germline loops: CDR1 SGHVS, CDR2 FQNEAQ. This CDR3 spans 14 amino acids. Trimming pared 4 bases from V and 6 bases from J, leaving 10 bases between. The CDR3 protein is CASSSSGVNSPLHF. The CDR3 DNA is TGTGCCAGCAGCTCCTCGGGGGTTAATTCACCCCTCCACTTT.

V usage is TRBV2 and J usage is TRBJ2-3; D gene unclear. The CDR3 is 14 amino acids. With 2 bases removed from V and 2 bases from J, the gap between germline ends came to 8 bases. The germline gives CDR1 SNHLY, CDR2 FYNNEI. CDR3 sequence: CASSESRYTDTQYF. DNA for the CDR3: TGTGCCAGCAGTGAATCCCGTTACACAGATACGCAGTATTTT.

The chain links TRBV7-2 to TRBJ1-2; no firm D call. The germline V and J ends were trimmed by 0 bases and 2 bases, with 7 bases remaining between them. There are 14 residues in the CDR3. CDR1 is SGHTA and CDR2 is FQGNSA in the germline V gene. The CDR3 reads CASSLAGRNYGYTF. CDR3 bases: TGTGCCAGCAGCTTAGCCGGCAGGAACTATGGCTACACCTTC.

V and J are TRBV5-1 and TRBJ2-1, with D perhaps TRBD1 (7 bases). Trimming took off 4 bases at V and 0 bases at J, with 11 bases between the two ends. CDR1 and CDR2 (germline): SGHRS, YFSETQ. The CDR3 is made up of 15 amino acids. The CDR3 protein is CASSQGGSSYNEQFF. The CDR3 nucleotides read TGCGCCAGCAGCCAGGGGGGAAGCTCCTACAATGAGCAGTTCTTC.

This chain connects TRBV27 to TRBJ2-7; 9 bases align to TRBD1. After removal of 2 bases from V and 5 bases from J, the junction contained 4 bases not matched to a gene. The CDR3 contains 14 residues. Germline CDR1 and CDR2: MNHEY and SMNVEV (reference sequence). The CDR3: CASSLGTGRHEQYF. The CDR3 DNA follows: TGTGCCAGCAGTTTAGGGACAGGGAGGCACGAGCAGTACTTC.

The chain joins TRBV23-1 to TRBJ1-5; D unresolved. TRBV23-1 is assigned to the ORF class and has an uncertain function. This CDR3 comprises 17 residues. V lost 1 base to trimming and J lost 7 bases, with 20 bases between them. The CDR3 DNA sequence: TGCGCCAGCAGTCAATGTAAGGCAGAGAGGGAAGGCCAGCCCCAGCATTTT. This sequence encodes CASSQCKAEREGQPQHF.

This sequence joins TRBV10-3 and TRBJ1-3; 8 bases fit TRBD1. The germline V gene has CDR1 ENHRY and CDR2 SYGVKD. J lost 3 bases, V lost 2 bases, and 6 bases had no gene match. This CDR3 is 16 amino acids long. In DNA form, the CDR3 reads TGTGCCATCAGTGAGATACGGACAGGGAATGGAAACACCATATATTTT. Its protein product is CAISEIRTGNGNTIYF.

The chain couples TRBV19 to TRBJ2-3; D may be TRBD1 (6 bases). CDR1 LNHDA and CDR2 SQIVND come from the germline V gene (reference sequence). The CDR3 is 16 residues long. Deletions cut 4 bases from V and 2 bases from J, with 16 bases between. CDR3 region: CASSTHAGDPTDTQYF. The CDR3 coding sequence is TGTGCCAGTAGTACGCACGCAGGGGACCCCACAGATACGCAGTATTTT.

The rearrangement joins TRBV9 to TRBJ2-3; 8 bases match TRBD2. Germline CDR1 SGDLS, CDR2 YYNGEE. CDR3 length equals 15 residues. The ends lost 5 bases at V and 0 bases at J; junction bases unmatched: 5. As DNA, the CDR3 is TGTGCCAGCAGTTCAGCGGGGGCTAGCACAGATACGCAGTATTTT. Amino acid sequence: CASSSAGASTDTQYF.

The V call is TRBV28, the J call TRBJ2-3, with 7 positions matching TRBD2. The CDR3 totals 13 residues. Unmatched junction bases numbered 7, after V lost 10 bases and J lost 3 bases. The germline V gene encodes CDR1 MDHEN and CDR2 SYDVKM. CDR3 protein: CAIRDYGTDTQYF. The CDR3 region has the DNA TGTGCCATCCGGGACTACGGAACAGATACGCAGTATTTT.

About this clone itself: The sample contains more than one DNA sequence encoding this CDR3. J is TRBJ1-6 and V is TRBV9, with 9 bases that match TRBD1. V shed 2 bases and J 7 bases; nucleotides not matched to a gene: 1. This CDR3 has 14 amino acids. The germline V gene encodes CDR1 SGDLS and CDR2 YYNGEE. CDR3 nucleotide sequence: TGTGCCAGCAGCGTGGGGACAGGGAATTCACCCCTCCACTTT. It encodes CASSVGTGNSPLHF. The full variable domain, with the rest looked up from reference TRBV9 and TRBJ1-6, is DSGVTQTPKHLITATGQRVTLRCSPRSGDLSVYWYQQSLDQGLQFLIQYYNGEERAKGNILERFSAQQFPDLHSELNLSSLELGDSALYFCASSVGTGNSPLHFGNGTRLTVT.

The CDR3 bases are TGTGCCAGCAGTTTGAAGAGCTCCTATAATTCACCCCTCCACTTT. This encodes CASSLKSSYNSPLHF. The rearrangement links TRBV27 to TRBJ1-6; the D is unclear. The CDR3 extends over 15 amino acids. Germline assignment: CDR1 MNHEY and CDR2 SMNVEV (reference sequence). V lost 3 bases to trimming and J lost 0 bases, with 6 bases between them.

CDR3 sequence (DNA): TGTGCCAGCTCCCGAGGACAGGGCGGGCAGCCCCAGCATTTT. This codes for CASSRGQGGQPQHF. The gene calls are TRBV2 and TRBJ1-5; TRBD1 matches 8 bases. The length of the CDR3 is 14 residues. Germline CDR1 and CDR2: SNHLY and FYNNEI. V shed 8 bases, J shed 7 bases, and the junction held 10 bases outside the gene matches.